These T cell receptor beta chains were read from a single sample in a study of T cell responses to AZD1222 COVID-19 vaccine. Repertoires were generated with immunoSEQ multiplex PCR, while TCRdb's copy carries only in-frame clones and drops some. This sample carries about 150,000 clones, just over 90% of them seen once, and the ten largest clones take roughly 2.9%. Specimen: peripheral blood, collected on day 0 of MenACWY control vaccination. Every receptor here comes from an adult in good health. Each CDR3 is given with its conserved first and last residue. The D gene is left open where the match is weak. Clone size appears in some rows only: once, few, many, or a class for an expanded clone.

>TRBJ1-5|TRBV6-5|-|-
CASNVGNQPQHF
TGTGCCAGCAACGTAGGCAATCAGCCCCAGCATTTT
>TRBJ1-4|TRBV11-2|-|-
CASSPPGQRGEKLFF
TGTGCCAGCAGCCCCCCGGGGCAGCGGGGTGAAAAACTGTTTTTT
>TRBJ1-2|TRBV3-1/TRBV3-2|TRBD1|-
CASSRGQGANYGYTF
TGTGCCAGCAGCCGAGGACAGGGCGCTAACTATGGCTACACCTTC
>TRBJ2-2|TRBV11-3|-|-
CASSRLSPGELFF
TGTGCCAGCAGCCGCCTATCCCCCGGGGAGCTGTTTTTT
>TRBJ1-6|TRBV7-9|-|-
CASSPRLNSPLHF
TGTGCCAGCAGCCCTCGGCTTAATTCACCCCTCCACTTT
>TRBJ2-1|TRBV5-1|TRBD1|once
CASSPGTGIYLINEQFF
TGCGCCAGCAGCCCGGGGACAGGGATTTATTTAATAAATGAGCAGTTCTTC
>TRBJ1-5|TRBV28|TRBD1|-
CASSPPGTGVHGSNQPQHF
TGTGCCAGCAGTCCGCCCGGGACAGGAGTTCACGGTAGCAATCAGCCCCAGCATTTT
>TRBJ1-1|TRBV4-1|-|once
CASSQEFASQVGWNTEAFF
TGCGCCAGCAGCCAAGAATTCGCCAGCCAAGTCGGTTGGAACACTGAAGCTTTCTTT
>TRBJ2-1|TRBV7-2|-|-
CASSLAPLAPTYNEQFF
TGTGCCAGCAGCTTAGCGCCGCTAGCGCCCACCTACAATGAGCAGTTCTTC
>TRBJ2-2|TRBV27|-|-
CASSQIGTLNTGELFF
TGTGCCAGCAGTCAAATCGGGACACTTAACACCGGGGAGCTGTTTTTT
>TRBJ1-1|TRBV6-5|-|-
CASRPQLGVWTEAFF
TGTGCCAGCAGACCTCAACTAGGGGTTTGGACTGAAGCTTTCTTT
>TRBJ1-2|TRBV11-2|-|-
CASSDPANYGYTF
TGTGCCAGCTCCGACCCAGCTAACTATGGCTACACCTTC
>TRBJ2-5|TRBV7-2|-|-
CASSLGPRSPETQYF
TGTGCCAGCAGCTTAGGTCCCCGGAGTCCAGAGACCCAGTACTTC
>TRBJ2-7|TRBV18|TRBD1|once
CASSPGQGAGEQYF
TGTGCCAGCTCCCCAGGACAGGGGGCTGGCGAGCAGTACTTC
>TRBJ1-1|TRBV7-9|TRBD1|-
CASSFNRQGAAPSTEAFF
TGTGCCAGCAGCTTTAATAGACAGGGGGCCGCTCCCAGCACTGAAGCTTTCTTT
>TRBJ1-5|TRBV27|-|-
CASSFGDPRKQPQHF
TGTGCCAGCAGTTTTGGGGACCCCCGCAAGCAGCCCCAGCATTTT
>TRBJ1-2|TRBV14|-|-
CASSPLGTSSYGYTF
TGTGCCAGCAGCCCTCTCGGGACAAGTAGTTATGGCTACACCTTC
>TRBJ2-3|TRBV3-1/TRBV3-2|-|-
CASSQGLIDTQYF
TGTGCCAGCAGCCAGGGGTTGATCGATACGCAGTATTTT
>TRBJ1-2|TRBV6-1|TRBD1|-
CASSESGQKRYGYTF
TGTGCCAGCAGTGAATCGGGACAGAAAAGATATGGCTACACCTTC
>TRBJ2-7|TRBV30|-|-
CAWNRDTGTYEQYF
TGTGCCTGGAACCGGGACACGGGAACCTACGAGCAGTACTTC
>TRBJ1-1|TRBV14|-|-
CASSQETNTEAFF
TGTGCCAGCAGCCAAGAGACAAACACTGAAGCTTTCTTT
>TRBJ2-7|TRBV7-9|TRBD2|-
CASSKTSLLAGGSAYEQYF
TGTGCCAGCAGCAAGACCTCACTGCTAGCGGGAGGGTCCGCTTACGAGCAGTACTTC
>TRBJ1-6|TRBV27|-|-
CASSLSGPTYSPLHF
TGTGCCAGCAGTTTATCAGGACCAACCTACTCACCCCTCCACTTT
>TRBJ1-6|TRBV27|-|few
CASSVQGPGNSPLHF
TGTGCCAGCAGTGTACAGGGTCCGGGGAATTCACCCCTCCACTTT
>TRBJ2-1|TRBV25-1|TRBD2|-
CASSETSGRGSYNEQFF
TGTGCCAGCAGTGAGACTAGCGGGAGAGGCTCCTACAATGAGCAGTTCTTC
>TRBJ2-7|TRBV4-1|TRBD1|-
CASSQDPGQRFPYEQYF
TGCGCCAGCAGCCAAGATCCGGGACAGCGTTTTCCCTACGAGCAGTACTTC
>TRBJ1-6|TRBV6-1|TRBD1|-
CASSERGGSSPLHF
TGTGCCAGCAGTGAGCGAGGGGGCAGTTCACCCCTCCACTTT
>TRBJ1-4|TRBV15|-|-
CATSRDSQRGQFF
TGTGCCACCAGCAGAGATTCCCAGAGAGGGCAGTTTTTT
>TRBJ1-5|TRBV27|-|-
CASNPLPRGNQPQHF
TGTGCCAGCAATCCATTGCCCCGGGGCAATCAGCCCCAGCATTTT
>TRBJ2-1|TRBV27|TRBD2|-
CASRQTPGLAGRSSYNEQFF
TGTGCCAGCAGGCAGACGCCGGGACTAGCGGGCCGGAGCTCCTACAATGAGCAGTTCTTC
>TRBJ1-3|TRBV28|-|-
CAVQGAAGLGSGYTIYF
TGTGCCGTCCAGGGAGCAGCGGGTTTAGGATCTGGATACACCATATATTTT
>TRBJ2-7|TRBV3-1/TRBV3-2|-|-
CASSQELYEQYF
TGTGCCAGCAGCCAGGAATTATACGAGCAGTACTTC
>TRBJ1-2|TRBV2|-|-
CASSQEGTYTF
TGTGCCAGCAGCCAGGAGGGCACCTACACCTTC
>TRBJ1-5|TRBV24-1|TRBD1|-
CATSDPGTGRNQPQHF
TGTGCCACCAGTGATCCCGGGACAGGGAGGAATCAGCCCCAGCATTTT
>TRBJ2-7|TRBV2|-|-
CASSFQGISYEQYF
TGTGCCAGCAGTTTCCAGGGGATCTCCTACGAGCAGTACTTC
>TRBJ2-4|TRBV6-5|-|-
CASSEPPGIQYF
TGTGCCAGCAGCGAGCCCCCGGGAATTCAGTACTTC
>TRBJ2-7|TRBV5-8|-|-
CASSLAGSGYEQYF
TGTGCCAGCAGCTTGGCCGGTAGCGGCTACGAGCAGTACTTC
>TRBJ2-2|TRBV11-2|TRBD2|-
CASSLRNSGGAAPGELFF
TGTGCCAGCAGCTTGAGGAATAGCGGGGGCGCGGCCCCCGGGGAGCTGTTTTTT
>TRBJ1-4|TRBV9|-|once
CASSHVGEKLFF
TGTGCCAGCAGCCACGTGGGGGAAAAACTGTTTTTT
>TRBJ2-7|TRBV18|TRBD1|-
CASSQLRDSSAEQYF
TGTGCCAGCTCACAACTCCGGGACAGTTCAGCCGAGCAGTACTTC
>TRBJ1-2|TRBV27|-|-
CASSLSEEGVDGYTF
TGTGCCAGCAGTTTATCGGAAGAGGGGGTTGATGGCTACACCTTC
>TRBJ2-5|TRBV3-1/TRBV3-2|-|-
CASSQGTLNQETQYF
TGTGCCAGCAGCCAAGGTACACTTAACCAAGAGACCCAGTACTTC
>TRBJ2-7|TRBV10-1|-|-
CASQTVSYEQYF
TGCGCCAGTCAGACAGTCTCCTACGAGCAGTACTTC
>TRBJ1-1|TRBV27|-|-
CASSLSPGGMIEAFF
TGTGCCAGCAGTTTATCCCCCGGGGGAATGATTGAAGCTTTCTTT
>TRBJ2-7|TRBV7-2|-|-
CASSFSGTVPYEQYF
TGTGCCAGCAGCTTCTCGGGGACGGTTCCCTACGAGCAGTACTTC
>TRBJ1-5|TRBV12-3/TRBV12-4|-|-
CASSLRGNQPQHF
TGTGCCAGCAGTTTAAGAGGGAATCAGCCCCAGCATTTT
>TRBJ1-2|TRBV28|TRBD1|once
CASGPGTGSYGYTF
TGTGCCAGCGGACCCGGGACAGGGAGCTATGGCTACACCTTC
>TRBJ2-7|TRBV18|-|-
CASSRETTSYEQYF
TGTGCCAGCTCACGAGAGACCACCTCCTACGAGCAGTACTTC
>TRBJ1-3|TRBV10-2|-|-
CASSEVGLRGGNTIYF
TGCGCCAGCAGTGAGGTGGGGCTCCGCGGGGGAAACACCATATATTTT
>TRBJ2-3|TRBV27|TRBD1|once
CASSFLPGTGDTDTQYF
TGTGCCAGCAGTTTTCTGCCCGGGACAGGGGACACAGATACGCAGTATTTT
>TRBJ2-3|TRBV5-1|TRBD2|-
CASSWSGGTDTQYF
TGCGCCAGCAGCTGGAGCGGGGGCACAGATACGCAGTATTTT
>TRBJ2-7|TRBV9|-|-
CASSAGPPYEQYF
TGTGCCAGCAGCGCCGGGCCCCCCTACGAGCAGTACTTC
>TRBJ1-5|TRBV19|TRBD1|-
CASSISRGRNQPQHF
TGTGCCAGTAGTATTTCAAGGGGGCGCAATCAGCCCCAGCATTTT